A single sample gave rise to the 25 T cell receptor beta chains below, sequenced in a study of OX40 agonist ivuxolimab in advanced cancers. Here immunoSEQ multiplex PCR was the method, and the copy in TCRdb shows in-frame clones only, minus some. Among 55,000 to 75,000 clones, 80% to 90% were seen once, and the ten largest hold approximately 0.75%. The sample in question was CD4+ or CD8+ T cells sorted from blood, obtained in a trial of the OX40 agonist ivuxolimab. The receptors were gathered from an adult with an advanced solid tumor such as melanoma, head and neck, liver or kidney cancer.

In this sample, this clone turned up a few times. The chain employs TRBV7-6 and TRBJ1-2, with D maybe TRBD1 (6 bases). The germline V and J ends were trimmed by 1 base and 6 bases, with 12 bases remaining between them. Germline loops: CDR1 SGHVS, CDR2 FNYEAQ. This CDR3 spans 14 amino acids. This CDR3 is CASSLVRGEDGYTF. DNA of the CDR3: TGTGCCAGCAGCTTAGTGAGGGGGGAGGATGGCTACACCTTC.

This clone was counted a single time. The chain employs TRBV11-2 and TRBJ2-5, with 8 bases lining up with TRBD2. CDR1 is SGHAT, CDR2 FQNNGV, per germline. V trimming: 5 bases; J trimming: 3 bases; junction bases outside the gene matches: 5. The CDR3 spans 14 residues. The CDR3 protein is CASSPGTRKETQYF. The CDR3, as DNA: TGTGCCAGCAGCCCCGGGACTAGAAAAGAGACCCAGTACTTC.

CDR3 residues: CASSESGGAGGYTF. CDR3 nucleotides: TGTGCCAGCAGTGAGAGTGGCGGTGCAGGTGGCTACACCTTC. V is TRBV2 and J is TRBJ1-2, with D hard to call. The germline CDR1 and CDR2 sequences are SNHLY and FYNNEI. Trimming took off 3 bases at V and 7 bases at J, with 15 bases between the two ends. This CDR3 contains 14 residues. Complete variable domain (other parts from reference TRBV2 and TRBJ1-2): EPEVTQTPSHQVTQMGQEVILRCVPISNHLYFYWYRQILGQKVEFLVSFYNNEISEKSEIFDDQFSVERPDGSNFTLKIRSTKLEDSAMYFCASSESGGAGGYTFGSGTRLTVV.

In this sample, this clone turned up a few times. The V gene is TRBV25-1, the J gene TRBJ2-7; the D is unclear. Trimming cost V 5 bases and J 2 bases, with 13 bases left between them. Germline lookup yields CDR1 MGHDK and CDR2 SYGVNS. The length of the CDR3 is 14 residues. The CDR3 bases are TGTGCCAGCAGTTATTCGGGTTACCCCTACGAGCAGTACTTC. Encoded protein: CASSYSGYPYEQYF.

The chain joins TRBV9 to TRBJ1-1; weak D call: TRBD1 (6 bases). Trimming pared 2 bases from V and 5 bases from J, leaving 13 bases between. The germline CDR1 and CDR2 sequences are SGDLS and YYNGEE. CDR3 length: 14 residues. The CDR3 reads CASSVEQGSTEAFF. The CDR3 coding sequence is TGTGCCAGCAGCGTGGAACAGGGCTCGACTGAAGCTTTCTTT. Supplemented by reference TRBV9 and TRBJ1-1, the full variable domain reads DSGVTQTPKHLITATGQRVTLRCSPRSGDLSVYWYQQSLDQGLQFLIQYYNGEERAKGNILERFSAQQFPDLHSELNLSSLELGDSALYFCASSVEQGSTEAFFGQGTRLTVV.

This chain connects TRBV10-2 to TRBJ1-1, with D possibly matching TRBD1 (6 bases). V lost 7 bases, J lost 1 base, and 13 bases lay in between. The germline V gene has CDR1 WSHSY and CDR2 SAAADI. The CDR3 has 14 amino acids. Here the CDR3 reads CASKGRGENTEAFF. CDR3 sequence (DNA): TGCGCCAGCAAGGGGAGGGGGGAGAACACTGAAGCTTTCTTT.

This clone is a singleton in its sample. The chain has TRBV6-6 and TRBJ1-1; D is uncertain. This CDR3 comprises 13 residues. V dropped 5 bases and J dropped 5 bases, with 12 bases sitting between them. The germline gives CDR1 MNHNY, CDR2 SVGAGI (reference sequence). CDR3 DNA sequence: TGTGCCAGCAGTATACACGGGGAGACTGAAGCTTTCTTT. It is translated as CASSIHGETEAFF.

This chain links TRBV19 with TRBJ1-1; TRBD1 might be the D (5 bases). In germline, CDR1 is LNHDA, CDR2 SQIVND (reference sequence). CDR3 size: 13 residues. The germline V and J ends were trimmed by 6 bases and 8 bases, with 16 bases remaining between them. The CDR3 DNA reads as TGTGCCAGTAGCTACTTACAACAGGACGAAGCTTTCTTT. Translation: CASSYLQQDEAFF. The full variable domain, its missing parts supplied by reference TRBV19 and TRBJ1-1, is DGGITQSPKYLFRKEGQNVTLSCEQNLNHDAMYWYRQDPGQGLRLIYYSQIVNDFQKGDIAEGYSVSREKKESFPLTVTSAQKNPTAFYLCASSYLQQDEAFFGQGTRLTVV.

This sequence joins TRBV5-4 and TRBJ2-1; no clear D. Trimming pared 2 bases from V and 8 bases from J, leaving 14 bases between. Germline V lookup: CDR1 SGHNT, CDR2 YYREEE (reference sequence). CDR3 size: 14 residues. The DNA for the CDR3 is TGTGCCAGCAGCTTATCAGACCTGAGACATGAGCAGTTCTTC. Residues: CASSLSDLRHEQFF.

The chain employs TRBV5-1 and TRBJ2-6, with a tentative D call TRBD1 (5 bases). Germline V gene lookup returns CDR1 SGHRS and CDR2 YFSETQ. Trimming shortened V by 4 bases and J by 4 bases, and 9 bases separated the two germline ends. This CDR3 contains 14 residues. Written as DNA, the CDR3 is TGCGCCAGCAGCGGGGCTGCAGGGGCCAACGTCCTGACTTTC. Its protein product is CASSGAAGANVLTF.

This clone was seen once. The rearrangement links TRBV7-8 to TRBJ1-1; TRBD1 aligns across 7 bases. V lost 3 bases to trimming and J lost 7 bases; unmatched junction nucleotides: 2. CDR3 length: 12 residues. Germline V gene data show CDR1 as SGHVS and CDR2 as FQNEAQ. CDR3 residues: CASSFNRGEAFF. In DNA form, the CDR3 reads TGTGCCAGCAGCTTCAACAGGGGTGAAGCTTTCTTT.

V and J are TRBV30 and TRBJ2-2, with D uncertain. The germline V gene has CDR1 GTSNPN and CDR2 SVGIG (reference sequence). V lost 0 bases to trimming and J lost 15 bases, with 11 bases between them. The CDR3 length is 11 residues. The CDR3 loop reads CAWSVKGSMFF. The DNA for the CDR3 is TGTGCCTGGAGTGTAAAGGGAAGTATGTTTTTT.

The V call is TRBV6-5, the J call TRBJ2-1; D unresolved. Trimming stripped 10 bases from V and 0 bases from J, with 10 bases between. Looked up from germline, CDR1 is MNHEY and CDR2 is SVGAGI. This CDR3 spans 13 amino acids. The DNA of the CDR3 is TGTGCCACCCAGAGAGGCTCCTACAATGAGCAGTTCTTC. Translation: CATQRGSYNEQFF.

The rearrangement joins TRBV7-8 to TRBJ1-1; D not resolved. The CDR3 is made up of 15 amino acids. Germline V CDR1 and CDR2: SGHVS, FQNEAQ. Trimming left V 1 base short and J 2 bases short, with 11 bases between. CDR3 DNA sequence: TGTGCCAGCAGCTTAGGGACTAGGATTAACACTGAAGCTTTCTTT. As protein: CASSLGTRINTEAFF.

The CDR3 spells CASSTRVEKLFF. The CDR3 DNA sequence: TGTGCCAGCAGCACAAGGGTGGAAAAACTGTTTTTT. The rearrangement links TRBV21-1 to TRBJ1-4. TRBV21-1 corresponds to a pseudogene. This CDR3 is 12 amino acids long.

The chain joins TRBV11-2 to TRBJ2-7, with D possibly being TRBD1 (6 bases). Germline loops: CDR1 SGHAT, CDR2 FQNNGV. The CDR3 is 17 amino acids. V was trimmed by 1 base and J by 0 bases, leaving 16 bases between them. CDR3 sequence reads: CASSLGWGQGSSYEQYF. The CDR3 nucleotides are TGTGCCAGCAGCTTAGGATGGGGGCAGGGAAGCTCCTACGAGCAGTACTTC.

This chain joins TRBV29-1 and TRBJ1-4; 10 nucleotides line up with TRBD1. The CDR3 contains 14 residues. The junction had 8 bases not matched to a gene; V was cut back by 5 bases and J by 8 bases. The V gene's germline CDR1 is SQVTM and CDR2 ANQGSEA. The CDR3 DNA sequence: TGCAGCGTTCTAACGACAGGGGGCGGCGAAAAACTGTTTTTT. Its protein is CSVLTTGGGEKLFF. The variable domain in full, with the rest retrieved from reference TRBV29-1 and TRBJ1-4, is SAVISQKPSRDICQRGTSLTIQCQVDSQVTMMFWYRQQPGQSLTLIATANQGSEATYESGFVIDKFPISRPNLTFSTLTVSNMSPEDSSIYLCSVLTTGGGEKLFFGSGTQLSVL.

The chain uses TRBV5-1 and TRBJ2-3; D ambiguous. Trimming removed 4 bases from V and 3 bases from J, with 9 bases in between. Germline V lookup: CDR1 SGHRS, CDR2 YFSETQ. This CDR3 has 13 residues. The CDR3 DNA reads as TGCGCCAGCAGCCCTCTGGGGACAGATACGCAGTATTTT. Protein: CASSPLGTDTQYF.

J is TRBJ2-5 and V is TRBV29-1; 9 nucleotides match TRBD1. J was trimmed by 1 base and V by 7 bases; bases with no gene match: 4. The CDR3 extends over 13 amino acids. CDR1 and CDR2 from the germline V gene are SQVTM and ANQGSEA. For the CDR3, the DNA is TGCAGCGGGAGGGACAGGGTCCAAGAGACCCAGTACTTC. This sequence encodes CSGRDRVQETQYF.

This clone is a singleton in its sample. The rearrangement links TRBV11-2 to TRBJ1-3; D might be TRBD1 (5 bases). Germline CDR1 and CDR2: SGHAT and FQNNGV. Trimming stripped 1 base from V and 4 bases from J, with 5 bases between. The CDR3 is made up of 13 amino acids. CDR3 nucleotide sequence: TGTGCCAGCAGCTTAGCAGGGGGAAACACCATATATTTT. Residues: CASSLAGGNTIYF.

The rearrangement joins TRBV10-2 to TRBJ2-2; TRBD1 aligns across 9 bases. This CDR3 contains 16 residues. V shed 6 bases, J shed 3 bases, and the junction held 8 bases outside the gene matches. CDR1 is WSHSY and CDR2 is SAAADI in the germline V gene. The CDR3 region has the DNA TGCGCCAGCAGGGGGTTCACAGGGGGCCACACCGGGGAGCTGTTTTTT. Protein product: CASRGFTGGHTGELFF.

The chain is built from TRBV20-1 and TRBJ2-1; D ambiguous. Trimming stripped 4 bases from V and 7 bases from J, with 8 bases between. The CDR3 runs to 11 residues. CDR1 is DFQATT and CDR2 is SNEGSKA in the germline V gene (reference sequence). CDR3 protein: CSAIGINEQFF. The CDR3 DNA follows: TGCAGTGCTATAGGGATTAATGAGCAGTTCTTC.

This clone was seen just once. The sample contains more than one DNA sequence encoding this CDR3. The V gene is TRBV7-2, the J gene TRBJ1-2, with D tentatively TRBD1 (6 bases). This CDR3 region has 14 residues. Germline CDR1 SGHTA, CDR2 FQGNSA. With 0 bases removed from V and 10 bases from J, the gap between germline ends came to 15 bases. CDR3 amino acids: CASSLAGQGIDYTF. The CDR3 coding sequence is TGTGCCAGCAGCTTAGCGGGGCAGGGGATAGACTACACCTTC.

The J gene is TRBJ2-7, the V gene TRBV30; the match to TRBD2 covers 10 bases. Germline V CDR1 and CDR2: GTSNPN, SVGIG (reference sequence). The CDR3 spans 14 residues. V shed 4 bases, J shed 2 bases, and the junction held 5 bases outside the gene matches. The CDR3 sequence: CAWNALAGAYEQYF. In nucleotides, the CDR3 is TGTGCCTGGAATGCGCTAGCGGGAGCCTACGAGCAGTACTTC.

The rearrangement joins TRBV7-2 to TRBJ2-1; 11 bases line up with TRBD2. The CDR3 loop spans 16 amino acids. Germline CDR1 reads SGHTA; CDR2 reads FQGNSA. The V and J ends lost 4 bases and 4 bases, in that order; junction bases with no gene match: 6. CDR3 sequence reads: CASSSRLAGGYNEQFF. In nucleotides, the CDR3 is TGTGCCAGCAGCTCAAGATTAGCGGGGGGGTACAATGAGCAGTTCTTC.